Shown below are 23 T cell receptor beta chains from a single sample sequenced in a study of blood T cell repertoires in COVID-19. Method: immunoSEQ multiplex PCR; TCRdb's copy keeps in-frame clones and lacks some. In the table there are about 180,000 clones, around 86% of which are singletons. The sample consisted of PBMCs or T cells enriched from blood (not recorded which). The receptor source for this set is a woman aged 30 to 39 who had recovered from COVID-19.

The rearrangement links TRBV21-1 to TRBJ2-7; TRBD1 is the table's D call, not checked against the DNA. TRBV21-1 is given as a pseudogene. The length of the CDR3 is 15 residues. DNA for the CDR3: TGTGCCAGCAGCCGAAATGACGGGACAGCCTACGAGCAGTACTTC. It specifies CASSRNDGTAYEQYF.

V and J are TRBV10-2 and TRBJ2-7, with 10 bases that match TRBD2. J lost 4 bases, V lost 3 bases, and 6 bases had no gene match. Germline values: CDR1 WSHSY, CDR2 SAAADI. The CDR3 extends over 15 amino acids. The CDR3 sequence: CASSEAGTSDYEQYF. For the CDR3, the DNA is TGCGCCAGCAGTGAAGCCGGGACTAGCGATTACGAGCAGTACTTC.

This chain links TRBV10-3 with TRBJ2-1; tentatively, D is TRBD1 (5 bases). The CDR3 is made up of 16 amino acids. CDR1 and CDR2 (germline): ENHRY, SYGVKD. The ends were cut back, 2 bases at V and 1 base at J, with 12 bases in the middle. CDR3 residues: CAISEGSGRSYNEQFF. The CDR3 DNA sequence: TGTGCCATCAGTGAGGGCTCAGGGCGATCCTACAATGAGCAGTTCTTC.

The chain links TRBV7-2 to TRBJ2-1, with 7 bases fitting TRBD2. V lost 5 bases and J lost 6; bases outside the gene matches: 10. CDR3 length: 15 amino acids. Germline values: CDR1 SGHTA, CDR2 FQGNSA. The CDR3 sequence is CASSRGLVLGNEQFF. The CDR3 coding sequence is TGTGCCAGCAGCAGAGGACTAGTTTTAGGCAATGAGCAGTTCTTC.

The J gene is TRBJ2-3, the V gene TRBV2, with D perhaps TRBD1 (6 bases). Trimming shortened V by 4 bases and J by 0 bases, and 11 bases separated the two germline ends. The CDR3 runs 15 residues. Germline V gene data show CDR1 as SNHLY and CDR2 as FYNNEI. CDR3 coding DNA: TGTGCCAGCAGTGGACAGGCCTCCAGCACAGATACGCAGTATTTT. It yields the protein CASSGQASSTDTQYF. The full variable domain, rest sourced from reference TRBV2 and TRBJ2-3, is EPEVTQTPSHQVTQMGQEVILRCVPISNHLYFYWYRQILGQKVEFLVSFYNNEISEKSEIFDDQFSVERPDGSNFTLKIRSTKLEDSAMYFCASSGQASSTDTQYFGPGTRLTVL.

The chain combines TRBV20-1 with TRBJ2-7; the match to TRBD2 covers 13 bases. V gave up 3 bases and J gave up 5 bases; unmatched junction bases: 7. The CDR3 consists of 15 residues. Looked up from germline, CDR1 is DFQATT and CDR2 is SNEGSKA (reference sequence). CDR3 in DNA: TGCAGTGCTAGTTCAACGACTAGCGGGAGGAACGAGCAGTACTTC. It encodes CSASSTTSGRNEQYF.

The chain is built from TRBV18 and TRBJ2-5, with a possible D match to TRBD2 (6 bases). The CDR3 runs 11 residues. Trimming stripped 8 bases from V and 5 bases from J, with 9 bases between. Germline V gene sequence: CDR1 KGHSH, CDR2 LQKENI. The CDR3 loop reads CASLSGETQYF. The CDR3 nucleotides are TGTGCCAGCCTTAGCGGCGAGACCCAGTACTTC.

In this sample, this clone turned up once. This chain joins TRBV27 and TRBJ2-3; 10 nucleotides align to TRBD2. Per the germline V gene, CDR1 is MNHEY and CDR2 is SMNVEV (reference sequence). V trimming: 5 bases; J trimming: 5 bases; junction bases outside the gene matches: 10. CDR3 size: 16 residues. The CDR3 nucleotides read TGTGCCAGCAGTCGAGGGTCAGCGGGAGGGGTAGATACGCAGTATTTT. Protein product: CASSRGSAGGVDTQYF.

The gene calls are TRBV30 and TRBJ2-3; 7 bases agree with TRBD2. The J segment lost 4 bases and the V segment lost 4 bases, leaving 2 bases of the junction unmatched. This CDR3 is built from 12 residues. CDR1 GTSNPN and CDR2 SVGIG come from the germline V gene (reference sequence). The CDR3 coding sequence is TGTGCCTGGAAGGGAGGGTCAGATACGCAGTATTTT. This encodes CAWKGGSDTQYF.

V is TRBV27 and J is TRBJ2-1; maybe TRBD2 (6 bases). Trimming took off 3 bases at V and 8 bases at J, with 11 bases between the two ends. Germline CDR1 reads MNHEY; CDR2 reads SMNVEV (reference sequence). CDR3 size: 13 residues. The DNA for the CDR3 is TGTGCCAGCAGTTTTAAGGGAGGCGATGAGCAGTTCTTC. This gives the protein CASSFKGGDEQFF.

CDR3 residues: CASSPTGMIGQPQHF. CDR3 sequence (DNA): TGTGCCAGCAGTCCGACAGGGATGATTGGGCAGCCCCAGCATTTT. The V call is TRBV28, the J call TRBJ1-5; 7 nucleotides line up with TRBD1. V gave up 5 bases and J gave up 7 bases; unmatched junction bases: 11. CDR3 length: 15 amino acids. Germline V gives CDR1 MDHEN, CDR2 SYDVKM.

The chain joins TRBV2 to TRBJ1-5, with D perhaps matching TRBD1 (5 bases). The V end lost 6 bases, the J end lost 6 bases, and 18 bases lay between the germline ends. The V gene's germline CDR1 is SNHLY and CDR2 FYNNEI. This CDR3 comprises 15 residues. The CDR3 protein is CASSGSFGAGQPQHF. DNA for the CDR3: TGTGCCAGCAGCGGTTCTTTTGGGGCTGGTCAGCCCCAGCATTTT. Filled out from reference TRBV2 and TRBJ1-5, the complete variable domain reads EPEVTQTPSHQVTQMGQEVILRCVPISNHLYFYWYRQILGQKVEFLVSFYNNEISEKSEIFDDQFSVERPDGSNFTLKIRSTKLEDSAMYFCASSGSFGAGQPQHFGDGTRLSIL.

The gene calls are TRBV28 and TRBJ2-1, with 8 bases identical to TRBD2. J lost 3 bases, V lost 3 bases, and 13 bases had no gene match. The length of the CDR3 is 18 residues. In germline, CDR1 is MDHEN, CDR2 SYDVKM. The CDR3 DNA reads as TGTGCCAGCAGTTTTCTGGCTGGGGCGGGAGGTAACTACAATGAGCAGTTCTTC. Translated, it gives CASSFLAGAGGNYNEQFF.

This clone appeared a few times. V and J are TRBV2 and TRBJ2-3; 14 bases are a match to TRBD2. The CDR3 is 19 residues long. From germline, CDR1 is SNHLY and CDR2 FYNNEI. Unmatched junction bases numbered 9, after V lost 2 bases and J lost 2 bases. The CDR3 sequence: CASSENTGLAGENTDTQYF. The CDR3 DNA reads as TGTGCCAGCAGTGAAAATACGGGACTAGCGGGAGAGAACACAGATACGCAGTATTTT.

The chain is built from TRBV11-2 and TRBJ2-7; 10 bases line up with TRBD1. The CDR3 runs 17 residues. CDR1 SGHAT and CDR2 FQNNGV come from the germline V gene. V was clipped by 5 bases and J by 5 bases; unmatched bases: 15. CDR3 coding DNA: TGTGCCAGCAGCCTACGAACCCGACAGGGGGCGTACGACGAGCAGTACTTC. Its protein is CASSLRTRQGAYDEQYF.

The chain recombines TRBV11-2 with TRBJ2-1; 8 nucleotides match TRBD2. The germline CDR1 and CDR2 sequences are SGHAT and FQNNGV. The V segment lost 5 bases and the J segment 4 bases; nucleotides outside the gene matches: 10. CDR3 length: 16 residues. The DNA of the CDR3 is TGTGCCAGCAGCCGCCGAAGCGGGAGAGGGTACAATGAGCAGTTCTTC. It codes for CASSRRSGRGYNEQFF.

This clone is a singleton in its sample. The chain has TRBV11-2 and TRBJ2-3; D might be TRBD2 (6 bases). This CDR3 is built from 16 residues. V dropped 0 bases and J dropped 5 bases, with 15 bases sitting between them. The V gene's germline CDR1 is SGHAT and CDR2 FQNNGV. The CDR3 is CASSLDLGGAGDTQYF. The CDR3 DNA sequence: TGTGCCAGCAGCTTAGATCTGGGGGGAGCCGGAGATACGCAGTATTTT.

The rearrangement joins TRBV19 to TRBJ2-7, with 11 bases identical to TRBD2. Germline V lookup: CDR1 LNHDA, CDR2 SQIVND (reference sequence). V was pared by 4 bases and J by 3 bases, with 11 bases of the junction left unmatched. CDR3 length: 17 residues. The CDR3 bases are TGTGCCAGTAGTAAAGTAGGGCTAGCGGGAGGTATCTACGAGCAGTACTTC. It translates to CASSKVGLAGGIYEQYF.

Here the CDR3 DNA reads TGTGCCAGCAGCCAAGGAACTAGCGGGGCCCTAGGTGAGCAGTTCTTC. Its protein product is CASSQGTSGALGEQFF. The rearrangement links TRBV7-6 to TRBJ2-1; TRBD2 matches 10 bases. V was clipped by 5 bases and J by 9 bases; unmatched bases: 13. CDR3 size: 16 residues. In germline, CDR1 is SGHVS, CDR2 FNYEAQ.

V is TRBV28 and J is TRBJ2-1; 11 nucleotides align to TRBD2. V dropped 2 bases and J dropped 6; count of bases not matched to a gene: 9. The CDR3 consists of 17 residues. CDR1 MDHEN and CDR2 SYDVKM come from the germline V gene. The CDR3 spells CASSLLTSGSELNEQFF. DNA for the CDR3: TGTGCCAGCAGTTTACTCACTAGCGGGAGTGAACTCAATGAGCAGTTCTTC.

J is TRBJ2-3 and V is TRBV6-5; D perhaps matches TRBD1 (6 bases). Germline CDR1 reads MNHEY; CDR2 reads SVGAGI. V was shortened by 8 bases and J by 14 bases, with 17 bases between the two germline ends. The length of the CDR3 is 11 residues. CDR3 amino acids: CASFRDTQLYF. The CDR3 coding sequence is TGTGCCAGCTTCCGGGACACCCAGCTGTATTTT.

The table lists this clone with a count of one. This chain connects TRBV27 to TRBJ1-6, with D tentatively TRBD1 (5 bases). Deletions cut 5 bases from V and 9 bases from J, with 14 bases between. Germline assignment: CDR1 MNHEY and CDR2 SMNVEV (reference sequence). The CDR3 runs 14 residues. The CDR3 DNA reads as TGTGCCAGCAGTCCTCGAGGGGAGGCTTCACCCCTCCACTTT. Its protein product is CASSPRGEASPLHF.

V gene TRBV28 combines with J gene TRBJ2-5, with TRBD1 identical over 7 bases. The CDR3 loop spans 15 amino acids. Germline V lookup: CDR1 MDHEN, CDR2 SYDVKM. V was pared by 6 bases and J by 1 base, with 8 bases of the junction left unmatched. The CDR3 reads CASSHLWDSQETQYF. Written as DNA, the CDR3 is TGTGCCAGCAGCCATCTGTGGGACAGCCAAGAGACCCAGTACTTC.